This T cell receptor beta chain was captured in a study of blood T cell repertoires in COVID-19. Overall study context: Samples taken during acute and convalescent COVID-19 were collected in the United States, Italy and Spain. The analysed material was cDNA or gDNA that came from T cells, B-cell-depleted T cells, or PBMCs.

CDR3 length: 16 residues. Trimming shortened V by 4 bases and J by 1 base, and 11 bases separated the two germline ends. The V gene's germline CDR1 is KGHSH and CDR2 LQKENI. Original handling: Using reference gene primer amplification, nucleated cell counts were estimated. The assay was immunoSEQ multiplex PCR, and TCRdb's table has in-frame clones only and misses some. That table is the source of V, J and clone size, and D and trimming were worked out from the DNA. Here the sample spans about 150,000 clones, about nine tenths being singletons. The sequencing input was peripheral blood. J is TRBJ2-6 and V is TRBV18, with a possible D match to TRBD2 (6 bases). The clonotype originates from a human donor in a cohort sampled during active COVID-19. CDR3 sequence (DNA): TGTGCCAGCTCACAGGAGGGCGCGTCTGGGGCCAACGTCCTGACTTTC. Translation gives CASSQEGASGANVLTF. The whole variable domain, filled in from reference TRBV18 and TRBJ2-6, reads NAGVMQNPRHLVRRRGQEARLRCSPMKGHSHVYWYRQLPEEGLKFMVYLQKENIIDESGMPKERFSAEFPKEGPSILRIQQVVRGDSAAYFCASSQEGASGANVLTFGAGSRLTVL.